This TCR beta chain came from a study of blood T cell repertoires in COVID-19. Study in general: PBMCs, B-cell-depleted T cells, or T cells were the source of the cDNA or gDNA that made up the material.

From germline, CDR1 is LGHNT and CDR2 FRNRAP. This CDR3 is built from 18 residues. V shed 4 bases and J shed 0 bases, with 18 bases lying between them. Participants were aged 18 to 89 years from 24 US areas. Cohorts were based on clinical histories the participants reported. Clones were read by immunoSEQ multiplex PCR, and TCRdb kept only the in-frame ones, dropping some. The sample contains about 200,000 clones, around nine tenths of which appear only once. Sequencing was done on a sample of PBMCs or T cells enriched from blood (not recorded which). The chain employs TRBV12-5 and TRBJ2-2; D possibly corresponds to TRBD1 (6 bases). The sequence was obtained from a woman in her twenties or thirties with acute COVID-19. CDR3 loop: CASGSLWDTNANTGELFF. The CDR3 nucleotides read TGTGCTAGTGGTTCCCTCTGGGACACAAACGCGAACACCGGGGAGCTGTTTTTT.